Following are 9 T cell receptor beta chains from one sample sequenced in a study of technical replicates of blood from several donors. Only in-frame clones appear in the TCRdb table, and some are missing; sequencing was by immunoSEQ multiplex PCR. Altogether 68,000 or so clones are present, roughly 92% being singletons, with the ten largest covering approximately 0.38%. The sequenced sample was T cells isolated from PBMCs. The receptors stem from a human donor in good health.

The V gene is TRBV5-6, the J gene TRBJ1-3; TRBD1 is a possible D gene (6 bases). This CDR3 is built from 17 residues. CDR1 and CDR2 (germline): SGHDT, YYEEEE. Trimming stripped 0 bases from V and 4 bases from J, with 17 bases between. CDR3 coding DNA: TGTGCCAGCAGCTTGGCGGGGGGCGTTTTAGACGGAAACACCATATATTTT. It translates to CASSLAGGVLDGNTIYF.

The J gene is TRBJ1-1, the V gene TRBV29-1; D is ambiguous. The CDR3 is made up of 14 amino acids. V lost 5 bases and J lost 0, with 13 bases in between. Germline V CDR1 and CDR2: SQVTM, ANQGSEA. In DNA, the CDR3 is TGCAGCGTTCTGTCCTTCGGTATGAACACTGAAGCTTTCTTT. Amino acids: CSVLSFGMNTEAFF.

V and J are TRBV19 and TRBJ1-1; D uncertain. Trimming stripped 7 bases from V and 6 bases from J, with 15 bases between. The CDR3 loop spans 13 amino acids. CDR1 and CDR2 (germline): LNHDA, SQIVND (reference sequence). The CDR3 DNA reads TGTGCCAGTATTGGCCGAGGGTTCCCTGAAGCTTTCTTT. It translates to CASIGRGFPEAFF.

Here the CDR3 DNA reads TGTGCCAGCTCACCAGTGGCAGAAGGGGGTCAGCCCCAGCATTTT. Protein product: CASSPVAEGGQPQHF. This chain links TRBV18 with TRBJ1-5, with TRBD1 as a possible D gene (6 bases). The germline gives CDR1 KGHSH, CDR2 LQKENI. V lost 2 bases and J 6 bases, leaving 14 bases between the germline ends. The CDR3 totals 15 residues.

This clone was counted once. The V and J genes are TRBV10-3 and TRBJ1-1, with a possible D match to TRBD1 (5 bases). The CDR3 loop spans 11 amino acids. Germline-derived CDR1 and CDR2 are ENHRY and SYGVKD. Trimming removed 8 bases at V and 6 bases at J, with 10 bases between. The DNA for the CDR3 is TGTGCCATCGGCCGGGGGGCTGAAGCTTTCTTT. It specifies CAIGRGAEAFF.

This rearrangement joins TRBV9 to TRBJ2-7; TRBD2 aligns across 10 bases. The CDR3 covers 16 residues. The junction had 8 bases not matched to a gene; V was cut back by 2 bases and J by 3 bases. CDR1 and CDR2 (germline): SGDLS, YYNGEE. The CDR3 loop is CASSVGGSGRIYEQYF. For the CDR3, the DNA is TGTGCCAGCAGCGTCGGGGGTAGCGGGAGGATCTACGAGCAGTACTTC.

V usage is TRBV7-2 and J usage is TRBJ1-3; D perhaps matches TRBD1 (5 bases). Germline V gives CDR1 SGHTA, CDR2 FQGNSA. The CDR3 is 17 residues long. V was pared by 1 base and J by 0 bases, with 13 bases between. The CDR3 here is CASSLVLGGYSGNTIYF. In DNA form, the CDR3 reads TGTGCCAGCAGCTTAGTGTTGGGGGGATACTCTGGAAACACCATATATTTT.

V usage is TRBV19 and J usage is TRBJ2-7; TRBD2 is a possible D gene (6 bases). CDR1 and CDR2 from the germline V gene are LNHDA and SQIVND (reference sequence). Deletions cut 1 base from V and 2 bases from J, with 15 bases between. This CDR3 has 16 amino acids. This CDR3 reads CASSIGPGLATYEQYF. CDR3 coding DNA: TGTGCCAGTAGTATAGGCCCGGGACTTGCCACCTACGAGCAGTACTTC.

This rearrangement joins TRBV11-3 to TRBJ2-1, with 12 bases lining up with TRBD2. This CDR3 has 15 residues. CDR1 and CDR2 (germline): SGHNT, YENEEA. J gave up 8 bases and V 7 bases, and 9 bases lay outside the gene matches. The CDR3 DNA reads as TGTGCCAGCATAGGAGGGGCTAGCGGGAGGGATGAGCAGTTCTTC. This gives the protein CASIGGASGRDEQFF.